The sequence of this T cell receptor beta chain was determined in a study of blood T cell repertoires in COVID-19. At the level of the study: PBMCs, B-cell-depleted T cells, or T cells provided the cDNA or gDNA that made up the material.

This CDR3 is built from 14 residues. Germline V gene sequence: CDR1 MNHNY, CDR2 SVGAGI (reference sequence). The V end lost 5 bases, the J end lost 3 bases, and 13 bases lay between the germline ends. Using immunoSEQ multiplex PCR, the repertoire was profiled, and TCRdb retains in-frame clones only, with some absent. The table has about 390,000 clones, approximately 89% seen once. This clonotype was obtained from a woman between 55 and 75 years old with COVID-19, enrolled during active disease. The sequenced material came from peripheral blood. This chain links TRBV6-6 with TRBJ1-2, with D maybe TRBD1 (5 bases). CDR3: CASSHRSWDYGYTF. In DNA form, the CDR3 reads TGTGCCAGCAGTCACAGGAGTTGGGACTATGGCTACACCTTC.